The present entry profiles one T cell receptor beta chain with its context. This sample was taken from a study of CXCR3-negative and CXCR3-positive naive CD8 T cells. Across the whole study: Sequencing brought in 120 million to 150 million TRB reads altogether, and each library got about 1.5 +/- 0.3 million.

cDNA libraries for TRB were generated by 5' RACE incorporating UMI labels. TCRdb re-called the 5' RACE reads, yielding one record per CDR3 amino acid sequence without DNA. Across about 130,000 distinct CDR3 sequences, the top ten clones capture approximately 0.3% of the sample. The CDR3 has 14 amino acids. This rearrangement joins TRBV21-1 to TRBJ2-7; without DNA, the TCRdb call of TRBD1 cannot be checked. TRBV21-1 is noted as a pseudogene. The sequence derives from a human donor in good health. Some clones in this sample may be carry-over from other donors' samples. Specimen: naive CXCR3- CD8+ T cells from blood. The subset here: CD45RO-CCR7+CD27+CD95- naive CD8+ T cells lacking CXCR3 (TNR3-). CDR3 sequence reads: CASSTRGQANEQYF.